This T cell receptor (beta chain) was profiled in a study of blood T cell repertoires in COVID-19. Study details: Specimens from acute and convalescent COVID-19 originated in the United States, Italy and Spain.

Repertoires were generated with immunoSEQ multiplex PCR, while TCRdb's copy carries only in-frame clones and drops some. The sample shows around 140,000 clones, over 65% of them seen only once. CDR1 is SGHKS, CDR2 YYEKEE, per germline (reference sequence). V lost 4 bases, J lost 0 bases, and 9 bases lay in between. The CDR3 has 14 amino acids. Sequencing used peripheral blood. The sequence was obtained from a human donor in a cohort sampled during active COVID-19. The V gene is TRBV5-5, the J gene TRBJ2-3, with TRBD1 as a possible D gene (6 bases). In DNA, the CDR3 is TGTGCCAGCAGCCCGGGACACAGCACAGATACGCAGTATTTT. This encodes CASSPGHSTDTQYF. Combining the CDR3 with reference TRBV5-5 and TRBJ2-3 gives the whole variable domain DAGVTQSPTHLIKTRGQQVTLRCSPISGHKSVSWYQQVLGQGPQFIFQYYEKEERGRGNFPDRFSARQFPNYSSELNVNALLLGDSALYLCASSPGHSTDTQYFGPGTRLTVL.